What follows are 10 T cell receptor beta chains derived from one specimen sequenced in a study of T cells in Graves' hyperthyroidism and ophthalmopathy (dated by TCRdb to about 2019). The library was built by means of multiplex PCR. Sequencing was performed on an Illumina HiSeq 2000. TCR beta CDR3 regions were amplified from RNA transcripts. The first round of RT-PCR for the TCR CDR3 was performed with the HTBI primer set and the Qiagen OneStep RT-PCR kit. The public reads were reanalyzed by TCRdb: fastp trimming at Q25, MiXCR alignment, in-frame beta chains only. Rows are combined by CDR3 protein, so each entry shows the most common genes and DNA. The sample records hundreds of thousands of distinct CDR3 sequences, around 15% of which are singletons. Approximately 15% of the sample belongs to the ten largest clones. The source material was blood. Receptors originate from a woman in her thirties or forties with Graves' hyperthyroidism.

This clonotype was detected a few times. The gene calls are TRBV13 and TRBJ2-7; maybe TRBD2 (7 bases). The CDR3 sequence is 14 residues long. Germline V gene data show CDR1 as PRHDT and CDR2 as FYEKMQ (reference sequence). The V gene lost 7 bases and the J gene lost 4 bases, with 17 bases spanning the gap. The DNA for the CDR3 is TGTGCCAGCACCCTGCGGAGGGGGGGGTACGAGCAGTACTTC. It translates to CASTLRRGGYEQYF.

Remarks on this clonotype: This may stem from a read error, because a much larger clone lies one nucleotide away. The chain is built from TRBV11-2 and TRBJ2-5; TRBD2 aligns across 9 bases. The J call may be wrong; the DNA end is better matched by TRBJ2-1. The germline CDR1 and CDR2 sequences are SGHAT and FQNNGV. The CDR3 sequence is 16 residues long. Written as DNA, the CDR3 is TGTGCCAGCAGCTTAGAGCTAGCGGGAAACCAAGAGACCCAGTTCTTC. It translates to CASSLELAGNQETQFF.

In its sample, this clonotype was seen many times. The junction departs from germline at one end; a sequencing error may be responsible. J is TRBJ2-1 and V is TRBV5-1, with 11 positions matching TRBD2. Germline V gives CDR1 SGHRS, CDR2 YFSETQ. CDR3 size: 14 residues. Here the CDR3 reads CASSLGLADNEQFF. DNA for the CDR3: TGTGCCAGCAGCTTGGGACTAGCGGACAATGAGCAGTTCTTC.

This clonotype has a count of ten or more. The chain has TRBV3-1 and TRBJ2-1; maybe TRBD2 (6 bases). The CDR3 extends over 14 amino acids. Germline V lookup: CDR1 LGHDT, CDR2 YNNKEL (reference sequence). Trimming removed 5 bases from V and 8 bases from J, with 16 bases in between. The CDR3 region is CASSSRDSLDEQFF. The DNA for the CDR3 is TGTGCCAGCAGCAGCCGGGACTCCCTCGATGAGCAGTTCTTC.

Points on this clonotype: A read error is possible here, since a much larger clone lies one base away. The CDR3 ends on some other residue instead of the conserved phenylalanine or tryptophan, so this is likely a read error. It is unclear where the CDR3 begins or ends on the DNA, so no DNA is shown, and the CDR3 is as TCRdb lists it. This rearrangement joins TRBV11-2 to TRBJ2-7; the table names TRBD1, a call not compared with the DNA. The CDR3 length equals 15 residues, ends included. CDR1 is SGHAT and CDR2 is FQNNGV in the germline V gene. CDR3: CASSLASVRGNEQYL.

In its sample, this clonotype was seen many times. This sequence joins TRBV18 and TRBJ2-7; D uncertain. V lost 1 base and J 0 bases, leaving 16 bases between the germline ends. Germline V gene lookup returns CDR1 KGHSH and CDR2 LQKENI. The CDR3 spans 17 residues. Here the CDR3 DNA reads TGTGCCAGCTCACCACTCATCCGGGCAGACGGCTCCTACGAGCAGTACTTC. It encodes CASSPLIRADGSYEQYF.

Notes on this clonotype: This may be a read error, as it is one base from a much larger clone. The V call is TRBV18, the J call TRBJ2-7, with D perhaps matching TRBD2 (5 bases). CDR1 and CDR2 (germline): KGHSH, LQKENI. There are 17 residues in the CDR3. V was shortened by 3 bases and J by 7 bases, with 25 bases between the two germline ends. Written as DNA, the CDR3 is TGTGCCAGCTCACCCCGTTATCGGGGAAGGGTTTATGATGAGCAGTACTTC. It yields the protein CASSPRYRGRVYDEQYF.

The chain recombines TRBV2 with TRBJ2-4; no definite D call. The CDR3 has 13 residues. V lost 4 bases and J 1 base, leaving 5 bases between the germline ends. Germline CDR1 is SNHLY and CDR2 is FYNNEI. CDR3 loop: CASSALAKNIQYF. DNA of the CDR3: TGTGCCAGCAGTGCTTTGGCCAAAAACATTCAGTACTTC.

This clonotype was detected ten times or more. The J gene is TRBJ2-3, the V gene TRBV7-2; 8 bases map to TRBD2. V shed 4 bases and J 1 base; nucleotides not matched to a gene: 4. The CDR3 runs 15 residues. From germline, CDR1 is SGHTA and CDR2 FQGNSA. The DNA for the CDR3 is TGTGCCAGCAGCTCGCCGGGAGGGGGCACAGATACGCAGTATTTT. Translated: CASSSPGGGTDTQYF.

This clonotype showed up just once. V usage is TRBV25-1 and J usage is TRBJ1-4, with D possibly matching TRBD1 (6 bases). Germline V gene lookup returns CDR1 MGHDK and CDR2 SYGVNS. Deletions cut 2 bases from V and 7 bases from J, with 20 bases between. This CDR3 is 17 amino acids long. The CDR3 protein is CASSETIYRAPSEKLFF. In nucleotides, the CDR3 is TGTGCCAGCAGTGAAACTATTTACAGGGCCCCGAGTGAAAAACTGTTTTTT. Based on the CDR3 plus reference TRBV25-1 and TRBJ1-4, the full variable domain is EADIYQTPRYLVIGTGKKITLECSQTMGHDKMYWYQQDPGMELHLIHYSYGVNSTEKGDLSSESTVSRIRTEHFPLTLESARPSHTSQYLCASSETIYRAPSEKLFFGSGTQLSVL.